This is a list of T cell receptor beta chains from one sample in a study of regulatory dendritic cells for organ transplantation. No antigen is known for these receptors. Only in-frame clones appear in the TCRdb table, and some are missing; sequencing was by immunoSEQ multiplex PCR. Counted here are about 12,000 clones, 89% occurring once; the ten biggest clones make up around 0.45%. Sequenced input: naive CD8+ T cells from blood cultured with dendritic cells. All receptors derive from a human donor in good health. CDR3s include the opening cysteine and the closing phenylalanine or tryptophan. D genes are given only for firm matches. Only part of the rows carry a size: once, few, many, or a class if the clone is expanded.

size: -; D: -; J: TRBJ2-1; length: 14; V: TRBV27; DNA: TGTGCCAGCAGTTGGGATCCCGCACTCGATGAGCAGTTCTTC; CDR3: CASSWDPALDEQFF
size: once; D: -; J: TRBJ2-3; length: 15; V: TRBV4-2; DNA: TGTGCCAGCAGCCAAGATCCCGGCCGAGTTGATACGCAGTATTTT; CDR3: CASSQDPGRVDTQYF
size: -; D: TRBD2; J: TRBJ2-2; length: 17; V: TRBV7-9; DNA: TGTGCCAGCAGTTATAGGCTAGCGGGAGGAAACACCGGGGAGCTGTTTTTT; CDR3: CASSYRLAGGNTGELFF
size: once; D: -; J: TRBJ1-1; length: 14; V: TRBV28; DNA: TGTGCCAGCAGTTTTGCGGGGGCTAACACTGAAGCTTTCTTT; CDR3: CASSFAGANTEAFF
size: -; D: TRBD1; J: TRBJ1-6; length: 17; V: TRBV5-5; DNA: TGTGCCAGCAGCTATACAGGGGAAAGCATCTATAATTCACCCCTCCACTTT; CDR3: CASSYTGESIYNSPLHF
size: once; D: TRBD2; J: TRBJ2-3; length: 13; V: TRBV5-4; DNA: TGTGCCAGCAGCCCCGGGAGGGCAGATACGCAGTATTTT; CDR3: CASSPGRADTQYF
size: -; D: -; J: TRBJ2-2; length: 12; V: TRBV7-9; DNA: TGTGCCAGCAGCATCAAAACCGGGGAGCTGTTTTTT; CDR3: CASSIKTGELFF
size: few; D: TRBD1; J: TRBJ1-2; length: 13; V: TRBV27; DNA: TGTGCCAGCAGTTTAGACAGGGCGGACGGCTACACCTTC; CDR3: CASSLDRADGYTF
size: few; D: -; J: TRBJ1-2; length: 13; V: TRBV27; DNA: TGTGCCAGCAGTTTTGGACCGATCTATGGCTACACCTTC; CDR3: CASSFGPIYGYTF
size: -; D: TRBD1; J: TRBJ2-3; length: 18; V: TRBV7-8; DNA: TGTGCCAGCAGCTTAATTTTAGGAGGCAGGGGGCAGGCAGATACGCAGTATTTT; CDR3: CASSLILGGRGQADTQYF
size: -; D: -; J: TRBJ2-7; length: 16; V: TRBV4-3; DNA: TGCGCCAGCAGCCAAGATTTGGATCTGTTCTCCTACGAGCAGTACTTC; CDR3: CASSQDLDLFSYEQYF
size: -; D: -; J: TRBJ1-1; length: 13; V: TRBV5-5; DNA: TGTGCCAGCTCTCGGGGGTTATGGACTGAAGCTTTCTTT; CDR3: CASSRGLWTEAFF
size: -; D: -; J: TRBJ2-6; length: 16; V: TRBV6-6; DNA: TGTGCCAGCGCCCCCTGGGGGGCGGGTGGGGCCAACGTCCTGACTTTC; CDR3: CASAPWGAGGANVLTF
size: -; D: -; J: TRBJ2-1; length: 15; V: TRBV7-2; DNA: TGTGCCAGCAGCTTAGACGGCAGCTCCTACAATGAGCAGTTCTTC; CDR3: CASSLDGSSYNEQFF
size: -; D: -; J: TRBJ2-7; length: 14; V: TRBV28; DNA: TGTGCCAGCAGTTTAGGCGGGAACACCTACGAGCAGTACTTC; CDR3: CASSLGGNTYEQYF
size: -; D: -; J: TRBJ1-1; length: 13; V: TRBV6-1; DNA: TGTGCCAGCGTCCAGTTGGTGAACACTGAAGCTTTCTTT; CDR3: CASVQLVNTEAFF
size: once; D: TRBD2; J: TRBJ2-3; length: 16; V: TRBV13; DNA: TGTGCCAGCAGCTTGTTGACTAGCGAGGATCCAGATACGCAGTATTTT; CDR3: CASSLLTSEDPDTQYF
size: -; D: -; J: TRBJ2-7; length: 14; V: TRBV4-2; DNA: TGTGCCAGCAGCCAAGTTCCAGGGTTTTTCGAGCAGTACTTC; CDR3: CASSQVPGFFEQYF